The clone carrying this T cell receptor beta chain has only one observation. This entry is derived from a study of technical replicates of blood from several donors. CDR1 and CDR2 from the germline V gene are SNHLY and FYNNEI. V shed 6 bases and J 3 bases; nucleotides not matched to a gene: 14. This CDR3 contains 16 residues. Here immunoSEQ multiplex PCR was the method, and the copy in TCRdb shows in-frame clones only, minus some. The sample has 50,000 to 65,000 clones; approximately 92% are singletons. This TCR came from a human donor in good health. Some clones in this sample may be carry-over from other donors' samples. Sequenced sample: PBMCs. The chain links TRBV2 to TRBJ2-7, with 7 bases identical to TRBD1. CDR3 residues: CASRTPPEAGGYEQYF. The CDR3 coding sequence is TGTGCCAGCAGGACGCCCCCCGAGGCAGGGGGCTACGAGCAGTACTTC.